This T cell receptor beta chain originates from a study of blood T cell repertoires in COVID-19 (dated by TCRdb to 2020 to 2022). With respect to the entire study: The collaborator samples originated in the United States, Italy and Spain and spanned the acute and convalescent phases of COVID-19. The material from the prospective study consisted of cDNA or gDNA derived from T cells, B-cell-depleted T cells, or PBMCs. The dataset comprised deeply sampled blood TCRbeta repertoires from subjects exposed to, actively infected with, or recovered from COVID-19. The repertoires were released in a freely available public database meant as a resource for research on the immune response to SARS-CoV-2. The samples were drawn from the first 160 participants of the ongoing ImmuneRACE study and from under 1,500 subjects provided by 6 global collaborators. A de-identified subject ID, COVID-19 status, age in years and sex were almost always included in the sample metadata. Where available, HLA class I and class II types were obtained from metadata supplied by the sample provider rather than from assay-based typing. On the study overall, not on this receptor specifically: How much clinical and demographic metadata was included differed by source and by participant, and the metadata was provided uncurated.

The immunoSEQ Assay, a bias-controlled multiplex PCR, was used to amplify TCRbeta CDR3 regions from genomic DNA. The authors' analysis ran thus. The number of nucleated cells in each sample was estimated by amplification of reference gene primers within the assay. Sequence reads were collapsed and filtered to measure the absolute abundance of every unique TCRbeta CDR3 rearrangement. Productive Simpson clonality was computed per sample as the square root of Simpson's diversity index over productive rearrangements. Sourced from immuneACCESS, this table was stored by TCRdb with only in-frame sequences that have V and J called. A share of the clones is absent; for the studies checked, an unresolved V gene accounts for under half, and the remainder has no known explanation. V and J calls and clone size are copied from that table; D and trimming were computed from the DNA. The table for this sample lists 200,000 to 250,000 clones; over 70% of them were counted only once. More than 7% of the sample belongs to the ten largest clones.

Whole blood was collected in K2EDTA tubes by collaborating institutions according to the institutions' own protocols. For TCRbeta analysis, collaborators shipped samples as frozen whole blood, isolated PBMCs, or DNA extracted from either of those sample types. The germline V gene supplies CDR1 KGHSY and CDR2 FQNENV. Between the V and J ends, shortened by 3 bases and 14 bases respectively, the junction contains 14 bases. The CDR3 numbers 12 residues from cysteine through phenylalanine. Just CDR3 DNA is preserved here, 36 bases in frame from base 1. About this clone itself: Its antigen is unknown. Base qualities are not provided; no much larger clone lies one nucleotide away.

This chain joins TRBV16 to TRBJ2-1; matching of 6 bases hints at TRBD1 as the D gene. The TCR sequence derives from a woman in her seventies with acute or convalescent COVID-19. The sample consisted of peripheral blood. The DNA reads as follows: TGTGCCAGCAGCCACTCCGAGGGACATAAGTTCTTC. Translated, this gives CASSHSEGHKFF.